The entry that follows covers one T cell receptor beta chain sequence. No antigen is known for it. This sample is part of a study of CD8 T cells in ankylosing spondylitis. TCRdb re-called the 5' RACE reads through MiXCR, storing one row per CDR3 protein. The sample contains 230,000 or so distinct CDR3 sequences, about 20% of which appear only once. Germline-derived CDR1 and CDR2 are MDHEN and SYDVKM. The V end lost 7 bases, the J end lost 9 bases, and 16 bases lay between the germline ends. This CDR3 comprises 12 residues. Whole-study findings and limits: A motif in TCR beta, a set of seven to nine highly homologous variants, appeared characteristic of ankylosing spondylitis blood.

The TCR comes from a male donor with ankylosing spondylitis or in good health (not recorded which). Sequencing was carried out using blood, either unsorted or a sorted T cell fraction (not recorded which). This chain links TRBV28 with TRBJ2-7; unclear D gene. CDR3 in DNA: TGTGCCAGCACCTCCAACGAGGTAGGGCAGTACTTC. Encoded protein: CASTSNEVGQYF.